One and the same sample provided the 21 T cell receptor beta chains below, sequenced in a study of cytomegalovirus exposure and HLA in healthy donors. 13 Jbeta primers and 60 Vbeta primers were used for the PCR. Assay used: immunoSEQ multiplex PCR; TCRdb lists only in-frame clones, some missing. The table includes 120,000 to 150,000 clones, roughly 76% detected once. Sequencing input: PBMCs. The receptors were gathered from a woman aged 25 to 39 in good health and CMV-seronegative.

This clone was observed a single time. This chain uses TRBV7-9 with TRBJ2-3, with 13 bases aligning to TRBD2. The CDR3 covers 15 residues. V dropped 5 bases and J dropped 6; count of bases not matched to a gene: 5. The germline V gene has CDR1 SEHNR and CDR2 FQNEAQ (reference sequence). In nucleotides, the CDR3 is TGTGCCAGCAGCCGGACTAGCGGGAGAATTGATACGCAGTATTTT. Residues: CASSRTSGRIDTQYF.

The chain links TRBV19 to TRBJ2-7, with 8 bases aligning to TRBD2. Germline V CDR1 and CDR2: LNHDA, SQIVND (reference sequence). Trimming took 6 bases from V and 0 from J; bases not matched to a gene: 7. The CDR3 length is 15 residues. The CDR3 region is CASRYERGSSYEQYF. In nucleotides, the CDR3 is TGTGCCAGTAGATATGAGCGGGGGAGCTCCTACGAGCAGTACTTC.

This chain uses TRBV27 with TRBJ2-5; D possibly corresponds to TRBD1 (5 bases). This CDR3 has 16 amino acids. The V and J ends lost 5 bases and 5 bases respectively, with 21 bases between them. The germline CDR1 and CDR2 sequences are MNHEY and SMNVEV (reference sequence). In nucleotides, the CDR3 is TGTGCCAGCAGTCGAGCTTCAGGGCTTTCATCGGAGACCCAGTACTTC. Protein product: CASSRASGLSSETQYF.

As DNA, the CDR3 is TGCGCCAGCGGATACCCCCGCGGGGGCGCGGACGAGCAGTACTTC. Amino acids: CASGYPRGGADEQYF. The chain links TRBV5-1 to TRBJ2-7; weak D call: TRBD2 (7 bases). V lost 7 bases and J lost 5, with 22 bases in between. Germline CDR1 is SGHRS and CDR2 is YFSETQ. The CDR3 is 15 amino acids.

J is TRBJ1-1 and V is TRBV5-1; 7 positions agree with TRBD1. This CDR3 spans 13 amino acids. Germline CDR1 reads SGHRS; CDR2 reads YFSETQ. Losses at the gene ends were 4 bases for V and 2 bases for J; bases not matched to a gene: 2. The CDR3 DNA reads TGCGCCAGCAGCCAGGGGGGCAACACTGAAGCTTTCTTT. Protein: CASSQGGNTEAFF.

This sequence joins TRBV20-1 and TRBJ1-1; no definite D call. V shed 5 bases and J shed 8 bases, with 12 bases lying between them. This CDR3 spans 11 amino acids. Looked up from germline, CDR1 is DFQATT and CDR2 is SNEGSKA (reference sequence). This chain's CDR3 is CSARRSREAFF. The CDR3 coding sequence is TGCAGTGCTCGCCGTAGTCGGGAAGCTTTCTTT.

The chain is built from TRBV19 and TRBJ2-5; D possibly corresponds to TRBD2 (6 bases). V was clipped by 4 bases and J by 0 bases, with 12 bases between them. The CDR3 covers 15 residues. Germline V gene sequence: CDR1 LNHDA, CDR2 SQIVND (reference sequence). The CDR3 DNA follows: TGTGCCAGTAGTACTGGACGGGGGTACCAAGAGACCCAGTACTTC. Residues: CASSTGRGYQETQYF.

The CDR3 DNA is TGTGCCAGCAGCTTGAAACAGGGGTACGGAAACACCATATATTTT. It yields the protein CASSLKQGYGNTIYF. V usage is TRBV5-6 and J usage is TRBJ1-3; 7 bases are a match to TRBD1. Losses at the gene ends were 1 base for V and 4 bases for J; bases not matched to a gene: 5. The CDR3 has 15 amino acids. Germline values: CDR1 SGHDT, CDR2 YYEEEE.

The rearrangement joins TRBV18 to TRBJ2-3; D gene ambiguous. The CDR3 covers 12 residues. Germline V gene lookup returns CDR1 KGHSH and CDR2 LQKENI. V was pared by 2 bases and J by 6 bases, with 6 bases between. The CDR3 nucleotides read TGTGCCAGCTCACCAGCAGGTGATACGCAGTATTTT. Translating gives CASSPAGDTQYF.

The CDR3 DNA sequence: TGTGCCAGTAGTCCACGAGGGGGCAGGGGGTACTACAATGAGCAGTTCTTC. Its translation is CASSPRGGRGYYNEQFF. The chain carries TRBV19 and TRBJ2-1; 7 bases agree with TRBD1. The germline CDR1 and CDR2 sequences are LNHDA and SQIVND (reference sequence). V gave up 5 bases and J gave up 3 bases; unmatched junction bases: 13. This CDR3 is 17 amino acids long. The whole variable domain, remainder taken from reference TRBV19 and TRBJ2-1, is DGGITQSPKYLFRKEGQNVTLSCEQNLNHDAMYWYRQDPGQGLRLIYYSQIVNDFQKGDIAEGYSVSREKKESFPLTVTSAQKNPTAFYLCASSPRGGRGYYNEQFFGPGTRLTVL.

Points on this clone: One end of the junction fails to match germline, which may point to a read error. V gene TRBV30 combines with J gene TRBJ1-2; D is unclear. CDR1 GTSNPN and CDR2 SVGIG come from the germline V gene (reference sequence). The CDR3 is 11 amino acids. The CDR3 is CAWSSKYGYTF. CDR3 DNA sequence: TGTGCCTGGAGTTCTAAATATGGCTACACCTTC.

This clone was seen a handful of times. V usage is TRBV5-1 and J usage is TRBJ2-2; 9 bases fit TRBD2. The junction had 7 bases not matched to a gene; V was cut back by 0 bases and J by 13 bases. Germline V gene data show CDR1 as SGHRS and CDR2 as YFSETQ. This CDR3 contains 14 residues. The CDR3 protein is CASSLDRAGGGLFF. CDR3 coding DNA: TGCGCCAGCAGCTTGGATCGAGCGGGAGGCGGGCTGTTTTTT. Supplemented by reference TRBV5-1 and TRBJ2-2, the full variable domain reads KAGVTQTPRYLIKTRGQQVTLSCSPISGHRSVSWYQQTPGQGLQFLFEYFSETQRNKGNFPGRFSGRQFSNSRSEMNVSTLELGDSALYLCASSLDRAGGGLFFGEGSRLTVL.

V gene TRBV25-1 combines with J gene TRBJ2-7; 12 bases align to TRBD2. CDR1 and CDR2 (germline): MGHDK, SYGVNS. J was trimmed by 3 bases and V by 4 bases; bases with no gene match: 7. The CDR3 is 16 amino acids. The CDR3 sequence is CASSGPTSGGSYEQYF. The DNA of the CDR3 is TGTGCCAGCAGTGGCCCCACTAGCGGGGGGAGCTACGAGCAGTACTTC.

In nucleotides, the CDR3 is TGTGCCAGCAGCTTGGGAGCCGTTAACACTGAAGCTTTCTTT. Translation gives CASSLGAVNTEAFF. The rearrangement uses TRBV5-6 and TRBJ1-1; D call uncertain. V lost 0 bases and J 2 bases, leaving 8 bases between the germline ends. The CDR3 spans 14 residues. The germline V gene encodes CDR1 SGHDT and CDR2 YYEEEE.

J is TRBJ2-1 and V is TRBV11-3, with 9 bases that match TRBD2. After removal of 6 bases from V and 6 bases from J, the junction contained 9 bases not matched to a gene. Germline V CDR1 and CDR2: SGHNT, YENEEA. CDR3 length: 15 residues. The chain's CDR3 is CASSLTGTSSNEQFF. Here the CDR3 DNA reads TGTGCCAGCAGTTTAACCGGGACTAGCAGCAATGAGCAGTTCTTC.

This sequence joins TRBV4-3 and TRBJ2-6; TRBD1 agrees at 10 bases. This CDR3 has 16 amino acids. From germline, CDR1 is LGHNA and CDR2 YSLEER. Trimming cost V 4 bases and J 0 bases; bases outside gene matches: 0. The CDR3 DNA sequence: TGCGCCAGCAGCCGGGACAGGGGCTCTGGGGCCAACGTCCTGACTTTC. Its protein is CASSRDRGSGANVLTF.

The chain uses TRBV27 and TRBJ1-5, with TRBD1 as a possible D gene (5 bases). Looked up from germline, CDR1 is MNHEY and CDR2 is SMNVEV (reference sequence). V lost 6 bases and J 5 bases, leaving 17 bases between the germline ends. CDR3 length: 15 amino acids. CDR3: CASSMWGGGDQPQHF. In DNA form, the CDR3 reads TGTGCCAGCAGCATGTGGGGGGGAGGTGATCAGCCCCAGCATTTT.

The chain combines TRBV7-2 with TRBJ2-5; TRBD2 matches at 8 bases. Germline CDR1 reads SGHTA; CDR2 reads FQGNSA. This CDR3 has 16 residues. After removal of 5 bases from V and 4 bases from J, the junction contained 12 bases not matched to a gene. CDR3 in amino acids: CASSGGGRGVGETQYF. CDR3 bases: TGTGCCAGCAGCGGAGGGGGGCGGGGGGTTGGAGAGACCCAGTACTTC.

The rearrangement uses TRBV5-1 and TRBJ2-1, with D perhaps TRBD2 (7 bases). This CDR3 contains 15 residues. Germline V gene lookup returns CDR1 SGHRS and CDR2 YFSETQ. V gave up 4 bases and J gave up 4 bases, with 15 bases separating them. The CDR3 DNA reads as TGCGCCAGCAGCCCTTCCGGGGGGCTGTACAATGAGCAGTTCTTC. This gives the protein CASSPSGGLYNEQFF.

The chain has TRBV9 and TRBJ2-2, with TRBD2 matching over 14 bases. This CDR3 contains 17 residues. Germline CDR1 and CDR2: SGDLS and YYNGEE. The V gene end was trimmed by 5 bases and the J gene end by 7 bases; junction bases not matched to a gene: 10. The CDR3 coding sequence is TGTGCCAGCAGGAAGGGGCCGGGACTAGCGGGAGTCGGGGAGCTGTTTTTT. This translates into CASRKGPGLAGVGELFF.

V is TRBV6-4 and J is TRBJ2-3; 9 bases line up with TRBD2. CDR3 length: 16 amino acids. Germline V CDR1 and CDR2: MRHNA, SNTAGT. V shed 0 bases and J 3 bases; nucleotides not matched to a gene: 4. The CDR3 coding sequence is TGTGCCAGCAGTGACTCGGGCGGGAGGGCAACAGATACGCAGTATTTT. Protein product: CASSDSGGRATDTQYF.